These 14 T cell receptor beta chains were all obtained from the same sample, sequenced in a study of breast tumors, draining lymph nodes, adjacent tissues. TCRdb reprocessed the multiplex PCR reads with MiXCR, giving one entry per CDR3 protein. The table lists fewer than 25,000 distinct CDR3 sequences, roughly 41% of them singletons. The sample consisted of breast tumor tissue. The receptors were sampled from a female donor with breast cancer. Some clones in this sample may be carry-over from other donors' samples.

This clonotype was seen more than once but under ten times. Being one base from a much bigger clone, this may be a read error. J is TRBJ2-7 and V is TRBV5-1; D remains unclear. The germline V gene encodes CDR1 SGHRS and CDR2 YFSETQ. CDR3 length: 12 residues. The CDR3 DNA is TGCGCCAGCAGCTTGTTGGGCTACGAGCACTACTTC. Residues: CASSLLGYEHYF. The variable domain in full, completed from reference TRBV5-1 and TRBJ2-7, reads KAGVTQTPRYLIKTRGQQVTLSCSPISGHRSVSWYQQTPGQGLQFLFEYFSETQRNKGNFPGRFSGRQFSNSRSEMNVSTLELGDSALYLCASSLLGYEHYFGPGTRLTVT.

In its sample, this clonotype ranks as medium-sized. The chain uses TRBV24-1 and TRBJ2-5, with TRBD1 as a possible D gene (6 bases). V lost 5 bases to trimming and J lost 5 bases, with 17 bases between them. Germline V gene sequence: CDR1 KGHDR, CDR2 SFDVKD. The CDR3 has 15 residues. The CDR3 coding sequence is TGTGCCACCAGTGTAGCAGGGGCCGGCCAGGAGACCCAGTACTTC. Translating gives CATSVAGAGQETQYF.

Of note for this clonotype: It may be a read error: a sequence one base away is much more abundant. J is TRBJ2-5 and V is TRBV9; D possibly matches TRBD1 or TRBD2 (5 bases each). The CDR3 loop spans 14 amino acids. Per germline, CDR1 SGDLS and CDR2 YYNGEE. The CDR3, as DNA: TGTGCCAGCAGCGAGGGGTCCGGGGAAGAGACCCGGTCCTTC. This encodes CASSEGSGEETRSF.

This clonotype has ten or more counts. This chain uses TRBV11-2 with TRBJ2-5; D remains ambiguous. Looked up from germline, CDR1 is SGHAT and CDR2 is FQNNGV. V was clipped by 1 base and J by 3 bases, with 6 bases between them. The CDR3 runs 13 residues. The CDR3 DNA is TGTGCCAGCAGCTTAGGTGTGGAAGAGACCCAGTACTTC. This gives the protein CASSLGVEETQYF.

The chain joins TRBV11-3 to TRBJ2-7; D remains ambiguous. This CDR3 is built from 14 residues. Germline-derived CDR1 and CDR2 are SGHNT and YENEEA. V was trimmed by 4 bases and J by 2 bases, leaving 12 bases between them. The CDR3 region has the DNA TGTGCCAGCAGCTCCCTTTCGACGGCCTACGAGCAGTACTTC. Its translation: CASSSLSTAYEQYF.

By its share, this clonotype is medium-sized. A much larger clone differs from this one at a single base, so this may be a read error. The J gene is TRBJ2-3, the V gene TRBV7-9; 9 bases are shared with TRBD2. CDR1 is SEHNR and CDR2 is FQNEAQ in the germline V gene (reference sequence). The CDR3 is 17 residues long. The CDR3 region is CASRGGRLAGAIDPQYF. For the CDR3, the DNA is TGTGCCAGCCGCGGAGGGAGGTTAGCGGGAGCAATAGATCCGCAGTATTTT.

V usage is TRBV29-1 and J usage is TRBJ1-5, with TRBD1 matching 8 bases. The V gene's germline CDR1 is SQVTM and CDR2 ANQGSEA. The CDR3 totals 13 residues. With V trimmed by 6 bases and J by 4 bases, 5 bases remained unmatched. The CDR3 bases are TGCAGCGTCCTCGACAGGGGAAATCAGCCCCAGCATTTT. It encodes CSVLDRGNQPQHF.

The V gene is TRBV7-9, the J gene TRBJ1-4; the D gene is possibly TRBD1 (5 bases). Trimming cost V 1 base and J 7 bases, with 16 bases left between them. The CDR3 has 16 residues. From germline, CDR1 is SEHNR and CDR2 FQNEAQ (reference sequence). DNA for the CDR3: TGTGCCAGCAGCTTAGGAGTCCAGGGAGGGGTTGAAAAACTGTTTTTT. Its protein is CASSLGVQGGVEKLFF.

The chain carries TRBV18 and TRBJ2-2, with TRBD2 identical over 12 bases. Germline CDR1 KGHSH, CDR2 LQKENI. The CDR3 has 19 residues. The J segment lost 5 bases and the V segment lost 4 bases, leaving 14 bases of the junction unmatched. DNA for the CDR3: TGTGCCAGCTCACTCCGGACTAGCGGGATATTAATCGGGACCGGGGAGCTGTTTTTT. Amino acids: CASSLRTSGILIGTGELFF. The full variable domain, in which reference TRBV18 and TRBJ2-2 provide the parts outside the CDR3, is NAGVMQNPRHLVRRRGQEARLRCSPMKGHSHVYWYRQLPEEGLKFMVYLQKENIIDESGMPKERFSAEFPKEGPSILRIQQVVRGDSAAYFCASSLRTSGILIGTGELFFGEGSRLTVL.

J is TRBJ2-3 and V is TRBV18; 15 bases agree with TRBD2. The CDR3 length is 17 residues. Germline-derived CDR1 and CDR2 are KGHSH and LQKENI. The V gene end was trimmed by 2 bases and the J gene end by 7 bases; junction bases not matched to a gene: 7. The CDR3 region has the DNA TGTGCCAGCTCACCAGGACTAGCGGGAGGGCCAGTTAATACGCAGTATTTT. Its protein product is CASSPGLAGGPVNTQYF.

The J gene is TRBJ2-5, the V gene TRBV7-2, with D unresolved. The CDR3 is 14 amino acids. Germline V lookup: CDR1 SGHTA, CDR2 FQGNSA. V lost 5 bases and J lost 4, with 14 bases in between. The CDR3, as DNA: TGTGCCAGCAGCCCACCATCCCGCGGAGAGACCCAGTACTTC. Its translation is CASSPPSRGETQYF.

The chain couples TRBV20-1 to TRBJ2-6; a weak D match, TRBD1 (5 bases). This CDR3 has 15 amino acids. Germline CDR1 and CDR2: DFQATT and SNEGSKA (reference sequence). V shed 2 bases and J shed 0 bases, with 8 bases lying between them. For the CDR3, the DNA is TGCAGTGCTAGACCAGGGTACTCTGGGGCCAACGTCCTGACTTTC. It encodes CSARPGYSGANVLTF.

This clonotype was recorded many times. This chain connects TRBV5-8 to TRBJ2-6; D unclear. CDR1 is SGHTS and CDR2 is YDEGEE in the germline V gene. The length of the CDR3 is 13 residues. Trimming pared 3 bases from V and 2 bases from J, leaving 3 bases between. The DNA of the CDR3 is TGTGCCAGCAGCTGGACTGGGGCCAACGTCCTGACTTTC. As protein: CASSWTGANVLTF.

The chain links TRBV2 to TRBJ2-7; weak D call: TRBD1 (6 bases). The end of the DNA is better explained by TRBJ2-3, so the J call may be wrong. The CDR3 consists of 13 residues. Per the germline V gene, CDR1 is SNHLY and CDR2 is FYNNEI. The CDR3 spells CASRTGPYYAQYF. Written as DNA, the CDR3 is TGTGCCAGCAGGACAGGACCTTACTACGCGCAGTATTTT.